The rows below give T cell receptor beta chains drawn from one sample of a study of cytomegalovirus exposure and HLA in healthy donors. TCRdb keeps only in-frame clones here, not all; method: immunoSEQ multiplex PCR. The sample records 69,000 or so clones, 74% being singletons. Source material: PBMCs. These receptor sequences come from a woman aged 55 to 70 in good health and CMV-seropositive. Both conserved end residues are part of each CDR3. A D gene is named only where the DNA matches it firmly. The size entry is marked missing in some rows and otherwise reads once, few, many or a size class.

.	TRBV7-2	TRBD2	TRBJ2-7	CASSSGLAGFYEQYF	TGTGCCAGCAGCTCGGGACTAGCGGGCTTCTACGAGCAGTACTTC
.	TRBV21-1	.	TRBJ2-3	CASSLLDREGTDTQYF	TGTGCCAGCAGCTTACTTGACAGGGAAGGGACAGATACGCAGTATTTT
.	TRBV7-9	.	TRBJ2-1	CASPGYNEQFF	TGTGCCAGCCCGGGGTACAATGAGCAGTTCTTC
few	TRBV30	.	TRBJ2-2	CAWQYWSTGELFF	TGTGCCTGGCAATATTGGAGCACCGGGGAGCTGTTTTTT
once	TRBV20-1	.	TRBJ2-3	CSARAGNTQYF	TGCAGTGCTAGAGCGGGGAATACGCAGTATTTT
.	TRBV19	.	TRBJ1-6	CASSIDGRESNSPLHF	TGTGCCAGTAGTATAGACGGCAGGGAAAGCAATTCACCCCTCCACTTT
.	TRBV6-5	.	TRBJ1-1	CASSYSAGWVNTEAFF	TGTGCCAGCAGTTACTCAGCAGGGTGGGTGAACACTGAAGCTTTCTTT
few	TRBV7-9	TRBD1	TRBJ2-7	CASSLRDRGTGEQYF	TGTGCCAGCAGCTTGCGGGACAGGGGAACGGGAGAGCAGTACTTC
.	TRBV5-1	.	TRBJ2-7	CASSLEEGRQYF	TGCGCCAGCAGCTTGGAGGAGGGCAGGCAGTACTTC
.	TRBV10-3	.	TRBJ2-3	CAISESRGSGASTDTQYF	TGTGCCATCAGTGAGTCGAGAGGGTCAGGGGCCAGCACAGATACGCAGTATTTT
.	TRBV7-7	TRBD2	TRBJ2-7	CASSLEWTRSSYEQYF	TGTGCTAGCAGCTTAGAGTGGACTAGAAGCTCCTACGAGCAGTACTTC
once	TRBV6-6	.	TRBJ1-1	CASSYSQGSEAFF	TGTGCCAGCAGTTACTCACAGGGTAGTGAAGCTTTCTTT
.	TRBV5-4	TRBD2	TRBJ2-7	CASSLWTSGGSSYEQYF	TGTGCCAGCAGCTTGTGGACTAGCGGGGGGAGCTCCTACGAGCAGTACTTC
.	TRBV5-1	.	TRBJ1-1	CASSLMQGFTSEAFF	TGCGCCAGCAGCCTAATGCAGGGTTTTACCTCTGAAGCTTTCTTT
.	TRBV14	.	TRBJ1-2	CASSQQGRDGYTF	TGTGCCAGCAGCCAGCAGGGGCGAGATGGCTACACCTTC
.	TRBV23-1	TRBD2	TRBJ2-7	CASSQLLAGGEQYF	TGCGCCAGCAGTCAATTACTAGCGGGAGGCGAGCAGTACTTC
.	TRBV11-2	TRBD1	TRBJ2-4	CASSSFGQVVKNIQYF	TGTGCCAGCAGCTCCTTCGGACAGGTTGTGAAAAACATTCAGTACTTC
.	TRBV5-1	TRBD2	TRBJ2-5	CASSRSGDTETQYF	TGCGCCAGCAGCCGTAGCGGGGACACCGAGACCCAGTACTTC
.	TRBV13	TRBD2	TRBJ2-3	CASSPSRTSSRDTQYF	TGTGCCAGCAGCCCCTCTAGGACTAGCAGCCGAGATACGCAGTATTTT
.	TRBV5-4	TRBD2	TRBJ2-2	CASRSLADPGELFF	TGTGCCAGCAGGAGTCTAGCGGACCCCGGGGAGCTGTTTTTT
once	TRBV5-1	.	TRBJ2-3	CASYRDRGDTQYF	TGCGCCAGCTACCGTGACAGAGGAGATACGCAGTATTTT
once	TRBV4-1	TRBD2	TRBJ2-7	CASSQDWGLARELHYEQYF	TGCGCCAGCAGCCAAGATTGGGGACTAGCGCGAGAGCTACACTACGAGCAGTACTTC
.	TRBV6-6	.	TRBJ2-1	CASSYTVREGGNEQFF	TGTGCCAGCAGTTACACAGTCCGGGAAGGGGGCAATGAGCAGTTCTTC
.	TRBV5-8	.	TRBJ2-3	CASSLAGGSTDTQYF	TGTGCCAGCAGCTTGGCCGGGGGAAGCACAGATACGCAGTATTTT
.	TRBV6-1	.	TRBJ1-2	CASSDRQGKGYGYTF	TGTGCCAGCAGTGATCGGCAGGGAAAAGGCTATGGCTACACCTTC
.	TRBV7-2	TRBD1	TRBJ1-6	CASSAQTGSTSPLHF	TGTGCCAGCAGCGCTCAGACAGGGAGTACTTCACCCCTCCACTTT
.	TRBV27	.	TRBJ1-5	CASSWDGGSPQHF	TGTGCCAGCAGTTGGGACGGGGGATCTCCCCAGCATTTT
.	TRBV19	.	TRBJ1-2	CASREVQGYGYTF	TGTGCCAGTAGGGAAGTACAGGGCTATGGCTACACCTTC
.	TRBV30	.	TRBJ2-3	CAWSVFSASTDTQYF	TGTGCCTGGAGTGTATTTAGCGCAAGCACAGATACGCAGTATTTT
.	TRBV5-4	.	TRBJ2-2	CASSFRTGELFF	TGTGCCAGCAGCTTCCGGACCGGGGAGCTGTTTTTT
.	TRBV27	.	TRBJ2-2	CASSLRGTPNTGELFF	TGTGCCAGCAGTTTAAGGGGGACACCGAACACCGGGGAGCTGTTTTTT
.	TRBV7-9	TRBD1	TRBJ2-1	CASSFGQGLDEQFF	TGTGCCAGCAGCTTCGGACAGGGACTCGATGAGCAGTTCTTC
.	TRBV18	TRBD1	TRBJ1-1	CASSRRQGLNTEAFF	TGTGCCAGCTCACGACGACAGGGCCTGAACACTGAAGCTTTCTTT
few	TRBV10-2	.	TRBJ1-6	CASKQELNNSPLHF	TGCGCCAGCAAACAGGAGTTAAATAATTCACCCCTCCACTTT
.	TRBV6-6	.	TRBJ2-1	CASSSNVGQHNEQFF	TGTGCCAGCAGTTCTAACGTGGGACAACACAATGAGCAGTTCTTC
.	TRBV5-1	.	TRBJ2-3	CASTPGLRGTDTQYF	TGCGCCAGCACCCCGGGACTCCGTGGCACAGATACGCAGTATTTT
.	TRBV16	TRBD1	TRBJ1-5	CASSPDRGYQPQHF	TGTGCCAGCAGCCCCGACAGGGGGTATCAGCCCCAGCATTTT